This entry is about one T cell receptor (beta chain). Its matching antigen is unknown. Indicated time point: peripheral blood 6 weeks after treatment start. This sample is part of a study of PD-L1 blockade in urothelial cancer. Looking at the study overall: The patients first took atezolizumab in 2014, receiving 1,200 mg intravenously every 3 weeks. The authors examined blood 3 weeks (second dose) and 6 weeks after treatment start.

Findings and caveats of the study: Pretreatment clonality of the blood TCR repertoire below the median was predictive of superior survival.

Sequencing used immunoSEQ multiplex PCR; TCRdb keeps in-frame clones, though not all of them. Of under 85,000 clones listed, approximately 90% are singletons. Specimen: PBMCs, collected around atezolizumab (anti-PD-L1) treatment. This sequence originates from an elderly woman with urothelial cancer.

DNA of the CDR3: TGCAGCGTTGTTGCGCTAGTAAATGAGCAGTTCTTC. Translation: CSVVALVNEQFF. The chain joins TRBV29-1 to TRBJ2-1, with D uncertain. Germline-derived CDR1 and CDR2 are SQVTM and ANQGSEA. V was shortened by 4 bases and J by 7 bases, with 11 bases between the two germline ends. The length of the CDR3 is 12 residues.